The sequence of this T cell receptor beta chain was determined in a study of control samples from healthy donors and cancer patients. Method: immunoSEQ multiplex PCR; TCRdb's copy keeps in-frame clones and lacks some. The sample records about 150,000 clones, under 90% being singletons. Trimming pared 5 bases from V and 7 bases from J, leaving 14 bases between. Germline CDR1 is LGHDT and CDR2 is YNNKEL (reference sequence). The CDR3 is made up of 13 amino acids. V is TRBV3-1 (or the pseudogene TRBV3-2) and J is TRBJ2-5; possible D gene TRBD1, 6 bases. The sample comprised blood. This receptor was identified in a man aged 25 to 45 in good health. The CDR3 region has the DNA TGTGCCAGCAGCTTCAGGGGCCCTAGGACCCAGTACTTC. It specifies CASSFRGPRTQYF.